This TCR beta chain was sequenced during a study of T cells after yellow fever vaccination. The study's findings and limits: Though it reached lower strength, the secondary response hit its peak faster, day 5 versus 15. A limited proportion of clonotypes was detected within both the CD4 and CD8 compartments. Post-booster reappearance was seen for most primary-vaccination clones (roughly 96% CD4, 80% to 90% CD8).

A universal primer site and UMIs were added as TCR cDNA was made by 5'RACE template switching. TCRdb reprocessed the 5' RACE reads with MiXCR, giving one entry per CDR3 protein. Of 500,000 to 650,000 distinct CDR3 sequences in the sample, less than 20% were seen once. With V trimmed by 0 bases and J by 2 bases, 4 bases remained unmatched. From germline, CDR1 is LGHNA and CDR2 YSLEER. CDR3 length: 16 residues. In the case of this clonotype: Its target is not known.

V is TRBV4-3 and J is TRBJ2-7; 10 positions agree with TRBD1. Here the sequenced sample was PBMCs, taken 5 days after the first yellow fever vaccination. The origin of this receptor is a man younger than 35 who received the YFV17D yellow fever vaccine. The CDR3 coding sequence is TGCGCCAGCAGCCAAGATCCCGGGACAGGGGCCTACGAGCAGTACTTC. This gives the protein CASSQDPGTGAYEQYF.